This TCR beta chain is from a study of cytomegalovirus exposure and HLA in healthy donors. Study background: Caucasian-associated ancestry cluster membership applied to approximately 84% of around 400 genotyped donors.

This CDR3 region has 13 residues. Primers included in the PCR were 60 Vbeta and 13 Jbeta primers. Profiling relied on immunoSEQ multiplex PCR, and the TCRdb table lists in-frame clones only, not all of them. Seen here are about 120,000 clones, approximately 80% observed once, and the top ten hold about 2.5%. Note on this clone: Its antigen is undetermined. At the DNA level, this CDR3 is encoded by other sequences in the same sample as well.

Regarding the study as a whole: Later analysis identified a missense DCLRE1C variant that was linked to TCR beta V- and J-gene trimming. Cytomegalovirus-associated status was assigned to 150 or so TCR beta chains.

The chain links TRBV21-1 to TRBJ1-1; the listed D gene, TRBD1, was not tested against the DNA. TRBV21-1 is a pseudogene segment. The source material was PBMCs. This sequence was found in a woman between 35 and 50 years old in good health and CMV-seropositive. CDR3 sequence reads: CASSNGTGDEAFF. Here the CDR3 DNA reads TGTGCTAGCAGCAACGGGACAGGGGATGAAGCTTTCTTT.